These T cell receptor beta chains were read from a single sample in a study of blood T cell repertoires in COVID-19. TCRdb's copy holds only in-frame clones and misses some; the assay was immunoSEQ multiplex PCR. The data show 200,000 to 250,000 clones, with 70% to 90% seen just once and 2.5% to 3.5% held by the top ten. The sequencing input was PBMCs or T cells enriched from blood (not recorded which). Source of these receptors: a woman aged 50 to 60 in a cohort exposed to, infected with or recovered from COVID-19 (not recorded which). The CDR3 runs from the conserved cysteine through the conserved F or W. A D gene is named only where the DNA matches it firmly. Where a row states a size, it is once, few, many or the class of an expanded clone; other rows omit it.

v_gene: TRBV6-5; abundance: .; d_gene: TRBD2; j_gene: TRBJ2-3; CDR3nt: TGTGCCAGCGGACTAGCGGGGGGGTCAGATACGCAGTATTTT; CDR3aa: CASGLAGGSDTQYF
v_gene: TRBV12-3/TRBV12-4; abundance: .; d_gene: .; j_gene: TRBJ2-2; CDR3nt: TGTGCCAGCAGCCTCAGGAACACCGGGGAGCTGTTTTTT; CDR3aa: CASSLRNTGELFF
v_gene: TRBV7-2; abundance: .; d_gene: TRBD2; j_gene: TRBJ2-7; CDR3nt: TGTGCCAGCAGCTTAGCTTCGCCGGGACTAGGTAACGAGCAGTACTTC; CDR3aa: CASSLASPGLGNEQYF
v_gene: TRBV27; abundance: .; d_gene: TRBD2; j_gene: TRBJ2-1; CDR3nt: TGTGCCAGCTCAACTAGCGGCTACAATGAGCAGTTCTTC; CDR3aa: CASSTSGYNEQFF
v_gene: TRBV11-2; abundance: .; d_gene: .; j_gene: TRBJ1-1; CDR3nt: TGTGCCAGCAGCTTAGGAGGGTGGACTGAAGCTTTCTTT; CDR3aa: CASSLGGWTEAFF
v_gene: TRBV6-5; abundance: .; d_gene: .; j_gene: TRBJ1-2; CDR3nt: TGTGCCAGCAGTCCAGCCTTAGAGACTATCTATGGCTACACCTTC; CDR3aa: CASSPALETIYGYTF
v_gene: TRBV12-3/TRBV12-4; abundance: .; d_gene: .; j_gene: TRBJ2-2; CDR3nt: TGTGCCAGCAGAGGACAGATTACCGGGGAGCTGTTTTTT; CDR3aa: CASRGQITGELFF
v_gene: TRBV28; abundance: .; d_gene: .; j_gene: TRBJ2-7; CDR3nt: TGTGCCAGCAGTTCCACCATAATACTTAAGTCGACACCGCCGGTTTACGAGCAGTACTTC; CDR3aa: CASSSTIILKSTPPVYEQYF
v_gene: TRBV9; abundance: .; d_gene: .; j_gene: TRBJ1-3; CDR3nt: TGTGCCAGCAGCGTAGGCTGGAGCTCTGGAAACACCATATATTTT; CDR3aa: CASSVGWSSGNTIYF
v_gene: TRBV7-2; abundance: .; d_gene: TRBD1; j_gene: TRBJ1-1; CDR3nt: TGTGCCAGCAGCCCTGCGACAGGGCTCAACACTGAAGCTTTCTTT; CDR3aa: CASSPATGLNTEAFF
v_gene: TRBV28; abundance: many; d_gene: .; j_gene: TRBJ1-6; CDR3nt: TGTGCCACCTTGGCCGCGGGAGCGAGTTCACCCCTCCACTTT; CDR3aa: CATLAAGASSPLHF
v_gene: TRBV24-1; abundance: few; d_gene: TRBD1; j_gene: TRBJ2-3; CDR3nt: TGTGCCACCAGTGACCCGGGACAGCTCACAGATACGCAGTATTTT; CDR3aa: CATSDPGQLTDTQYF
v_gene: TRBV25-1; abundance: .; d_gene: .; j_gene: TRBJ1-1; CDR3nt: TGTGCCAGCAGTGAATGGAACAGTGAAGCTTTCTTT; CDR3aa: CASSEWNSEAFF
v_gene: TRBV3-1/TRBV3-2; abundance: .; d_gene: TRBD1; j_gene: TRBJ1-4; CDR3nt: TGTGCCAGCAGCCCAGGGGACAGTATTAATGAAAAACTGTTTTTT; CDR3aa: CASSPGDSINEKLFF
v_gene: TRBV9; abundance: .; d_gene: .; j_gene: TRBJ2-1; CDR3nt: TGTGCCAGCAGCGTCGGGACTCAATCCTACAATGAGCAGTTCTTC; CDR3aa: CASSVGTQSYNEQFF
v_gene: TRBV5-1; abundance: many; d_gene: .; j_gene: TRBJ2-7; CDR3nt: TGCGCCAGCAGCTCGGGGACTGTACCCTACGAGCAGTACTTC; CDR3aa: CASSSGTVPYEQYF
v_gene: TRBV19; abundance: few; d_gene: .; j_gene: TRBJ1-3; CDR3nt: TGTGCCAGTAGCACCCGACAGGACTCTGGAAACACCATATATTTT; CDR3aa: CASSTRQDSGNTIYF
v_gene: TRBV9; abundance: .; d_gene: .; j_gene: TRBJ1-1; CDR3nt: TGTGCCAGCAGCTCTCGACAGAACACTGAAGCTTTCTTT; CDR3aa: CASSSRQNTEAFF
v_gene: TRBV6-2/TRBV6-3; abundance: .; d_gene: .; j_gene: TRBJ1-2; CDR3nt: TGTGCCAGCAGTTACCTTCGGAAAACAGGGCTGGGCAACTATGGCTACACCTTC; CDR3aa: CASSYLRKTGLGNYGYTF
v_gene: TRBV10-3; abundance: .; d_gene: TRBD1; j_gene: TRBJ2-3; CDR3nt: TGTGCCATCAGCGCCACAGGGGGCGCTTCGGATACGCAGTATTTT; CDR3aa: CAISATGGASDTQYF
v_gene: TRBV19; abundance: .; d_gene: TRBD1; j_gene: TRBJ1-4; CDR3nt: TGTGCCAGTAGTATTGGCCAGGGACAGGGCAATGAAAAACTGTTTTTT; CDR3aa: CASSIGQGQGNEKLFF
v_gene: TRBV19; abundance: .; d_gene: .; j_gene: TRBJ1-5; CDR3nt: TGTGCCAGTAGTAGGCGGGGGGCGGGCAATCAGCCCCAGCATTTT; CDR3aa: CASSRRGAGNQPQHF
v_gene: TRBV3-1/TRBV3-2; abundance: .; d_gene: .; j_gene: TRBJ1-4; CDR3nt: TGTGCCAGCAGCCACGGGCAGATGCGGGGGTGGAATGAAAAACTGTTTTTT; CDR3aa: CASSHGQMRGWNEKLFF
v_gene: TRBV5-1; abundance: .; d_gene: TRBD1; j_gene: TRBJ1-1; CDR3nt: TGCGCCAGCAGCTTGCAAGCAGGGGGCACTGAAGCTTTCTTT; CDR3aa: CASSLQAGGTEAFF
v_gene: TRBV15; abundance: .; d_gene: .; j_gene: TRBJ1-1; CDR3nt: TGTGCCACCAGCAGAACTACCCTCAAGAACACTGAAGCTTTCTTT; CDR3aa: CATSRTTLKNTEAFF
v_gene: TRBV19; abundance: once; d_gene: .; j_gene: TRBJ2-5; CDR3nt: TGTGCCAGTAGTACGCGAGGAGTGGAGACCCAGTACTTC; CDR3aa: CASSTRGVETQYF
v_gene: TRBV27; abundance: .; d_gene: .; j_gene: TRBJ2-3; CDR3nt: TGTGCCAGCAGTTTATGGGACTCCACAGATACGCAGTATTTT; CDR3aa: CASSLWDSTDTQYF